Listed below are T cell receptor beta chains from one sample, sequenced in a study of blood T cells in healthy people across ages. TCRdb itself ran the 5' RACE reads through MiXCR, one entry per CDR3 protein. Here the sample spans about 810,000 distinct CDR3 sequences, roughly 40% being singletons. The sample taken for sequencing was blood. These receptor sequences come from a man aged 18-30 years in good health. CDR3s include the opening cysteine and the closing phenylalanine or tryptophan. Fields, in order: J gene, V gene, D gene, clone size, CDR3 DNA, CDR3 protein. A D gene is named only where the DNA matches it firmly. Size is omitted from some rows. Given values are once, few, many or a class for expanded clones.

>TRBJ1-5|TRBV7-2|NA|few
TGTGCCAGCAGCTTTCCCGGGGGGAATCAGCCCCAGCATTTT
CASSFPGGNQPQHF
>TRBJ1-5|TRBV4-1|NA|few
TGCGCCAGCAGCCAAGGGGTTGGGAGCAATCAGCCCCAGCATTTT
CASSQGVGSNQPQHF
>TRBJ2-2|TRBV20-1|NA|NA
TGCAGTGCTAGAGGGGGGACGGTTAACACCGGGGAGCTGTTTTTT
CSARGGTVNTGELFF
>TRBJ2-1|TRBV7-2|TRBD2|few
TGTGCCAGCAGCTTCACGGGGGGGACGATCAATGAGCAGTTCTTC
CASSFTGGTINEQFF
>TRBJ2-4|TRBV4-2|TRBD2|NA
TGTGCCAGCAGCCCGCGGGGGGGCGGGGAAAACATTCAGTACTTC
CASSPRGGGENIQYF
>TRBJ1-6|TRBV7-9|NA|many
TGTGCCAGCAGCTTAGGTCACGGGGCGGATTCACCCCTCCACTTT
CASSLGHGADSPLHF
>TRBJ2-1|TRBV20-1|NA|NA
TGCAGTGCTGGAGATGGGGGCCCGAGCTCCTACAATGAGCAGTTCTTC
CSAGDGGPSSYNEQFF
>TRBJ2-3|TRBV29-1|NA|NA
TGCAGCGCCATAGGGGAGACAGATACGCAGTATTTT
CSAIGETDTQYF
>TRBJ2-3|TRBV5-1|TRBD1|many
TGCGCCAGCAGCTACCTAGGACAGGGCACAGATACGCAGTATTTT
CASSYLGQGTDTQYF
>TRBJ2-7|TRBV6-1|NA|once
TGTGCCAGCAGTACCTGGGACGGAGACTACGAGCAGTACTTC
CASSTWDGDYEQYF
>TRBJ1-6|TRBV7-9|TRBD1|NA
TGTGCCAGCAGCCGGGGCCGACAGGGGTATAATTCACCCCTCCACTTT
CASSRGRQGYNSPLHF
>TRBJ1-1|TRBV29-1|NA|NA
TGCAGCGGAGTCCACAGGAAGAACACTGAAGCTTTCTTT
CSGVHRKNTEAFF
>TRBJ2-2|TRBV20-1|NA|NA
TGCAGTGCTAGGGGGATCCGCGGGGAGAGGAAGGAGATCATGAACACCGGGGAGCTGTTTTTT
CSARGIRGERKEIMNTGELFF
>TRBJ1-5|TRBV20-1|NA|NA
TGCAGTGCTAGAGGAAGGCAGGGCACCCGGCAGCCCCAGCATTTT
CSARGRQGTRQPQHF
>TRBJ1-1|TRBV28|TRBD1|NA
TGTGCCAGCAGTACAGGGGTATACAACACTGAAGCTTTCTTT
CASSTGVYNTEAFF
>TRBJ1-4|TRBV6-1|NA|NA
TGTGCGACCTCCAGCGGGGAAAAACTGTTTTTT
CATSSGEKLFF
>TRBJ2-3|TRBV5-5|NA|many
TGTGCCAGCAGCTTGGATATCCGGACCGGGGATACGCAGTATTTT
CASSLDIRTGDTQYF
>TRBJ2-3|TRBV9|NA|NA
TGTGCCAGCAGCGGGGGAGGGGGCTCTAGCACAGATACGCAGTATTTT
CASSGGGGSSTDTQYF
>TRBJ1-2|TRBV12-3/TRBV12-4|NA|NA
TGTGCCAGCAGACCTTACGGGGCGGGGGGCTATGGCTACACCTTC
CASRPYGAGGYGYTF
>TRBJ2-3|TRBV9|NA|NA
TGTGCCAGCAGCGAAACGACGCAAGGTGGAGATACGCAGTATTTT
CASSETTQGGDTQYF
>TRBJ1-1|TRBV20-1|NA|few
TGCAGTGCTATGGCAGCTGAAGCTTTCTTT
CSAMAAEAFF
>TRBJ2-1|TRBV6-5|TRBD2|NA
TGTGCCAGCAGTTACTCGCGGGGGGGCAGCGGTGAGCAGTTCTTC
CASSYSRGGSGEQFF
>TRBJ2-2|TRBV6-6|TRBD1|NA
TGTGCCAGCAGGGGACAGGGGGCCGGCGGGGAGCTGTTTTTT
CASRGQGAGGELFF
>TRBJ2-5|TRBV12-3/TRBV12-4|NA|many
TGTGCCAGCAGAAAAACAGGCCTCCAAGAGACCCAGTACTTC
CASRKTGLQETQYF
>TRBJ2-7|TRBV6-6|NA|NA
TGTGCCAGCAGTTGGGACCCGACCCTCAATGAGCAGTACTTC
CASSWDPTLNEQYF
>TRBJ2-7|TRBV14|TRBD2|many
TGTGCCAGCAGCCAAGGTCTAGCGGGGTCCTACGAGCAGTACTTC
CASSQGLAGSYEQYF
>TRBJ2-1|TRBV5-6|NA|few
TGTGCCAGCAGCTTGGTACACCAGGGGATTGAGCAGTTCTTC
CASSLVHQGIEQFF
>TRBJ2-5|TRBV7-6|NA|NA
TGTGCCAGCAGATCGGACAGCAATGAGCAGTACTTC
CASRSDSNEQYF
>TRBJ2-3|TRBV5-1|TRBD2|NA
TGCGCCAGCGGGCCTAGCGGGGGGGCCAGGGATACGCAGTATTTT
CASGPSGGARDTQYF
>TRBJ2-5|TRBV10-2|NA|few
TGCGCCAGCAGTGAATGGACAGACGTCGATGAGCAGTACTTC
CASSEWTDVDEQYF
>TRBJ2-1|TRBV20-1|NA|once
TGCAGTGCTTTAGCGGTTACTAACAATGAGCGGTTCTTC
CSALAVTNNERFF
>TRBJ2-6|TRBV7-2|NA|few
TGTGCCAGCAGCCCGGACCATCCTGGGGCCAACGTCCTGACTTTC
CASSPDHPGANVLTF
>TRBJ2-3|TRBV9|TRBD2|NA
TGTGCCAGCAGCCGACTACCCACTAGCGGGGGGGACACAGATACGCAGTATTTT
CASSRLPTSGGDTDTQYF
>TRBJ1-2|TRBV7-9|TRBD1|many
TGTGCCAGCAACTCCCGGGACAGGGAATCAACCCATGGCTACACCTTC
CASNSRDRESTHGYTF
>TRBJ2-7|TRBV7-9|NA|few
TGTGCCAGCAGCCCTTGGGGGTCGAGCTCCTACGAGCAGTACTTC
CASSPWGSSSYEQYF
>TRBJ2-6|TRBV3-1|NA|few
TGTGCCAGCAGCAAAACCCTGGGAGGGGCCAACGTCCTGACTTTC
CASSKTLGGANVLTF
>TRBJ1-1|TRBV12-3/TRBV12-4|NA|many
TGTGCCAGCAGTCTACGGACGGGTTCCATGAACACTGAAGCTTTCTTT
CASSLRTGSMNTEAFF
>TRBJ2-1|TRBV14|TRBD1|few
TGTGCCAGCAGCAAAGAGACTTCGACAGGGAATGAGCAGTTCTTC
CASSKETSTGNEQFF
>TRBJ1-1|TRBV29-1|NA|few
TGCAGCGTTGGGGGAGGAGTCACTGAAGCTTTCTTT
CSVGGGVTEAFF
>TRBJ2-3|TRBV18|NA|few
TGTGCCAGCTCACCACCTTCGGCAGGGAGCACAGATACGCAGTATTTT
CASSPPSAGSTDTQYF
>TRBJ2-7|TRBV28|NA|few
TGTGCCAGCAGTTCCCCCTCATCCGAGCAGTACTTC
CASSSPSSEQYF
>TRBJ1-6|TRBV15|NA|few
TGTGCCACCAGCAGAGGGGACATCGGCTCTTCACCCCTCCACTTT
CATSRGDIGSSPLHF
>TRBJ2-7|TRBV18|TRBD1|NA
TGTGCCAGCTCACCACGGGACAGCTACAATGAGCAGTACTTC
CASSPRDSYNEQYF
>TRBJ1-6|TRBV20-1|NA|NA
TGCAGTGCTAGAGGGGAGACCGGGTTTAATTCACCCCTCCACTTT
CSARGETGFNSPLHF
>TRBJ1-5|TRBV2|TRBD1|NA
TGTGCCAGCAGGATCGGACAGGGCCCTCAGCCCCAGCATTTT
CASRIGQGPQPQHF
>TRBJ2-7|TRBV6-5|TRBD1|few
TGTGCCAGCAGCCGCCAAAGACAGGGCTCCTACGAGCAGTACTTC
CASSRQRQGSYEQYF
>TRBJ2-1|TRBV7-3|TRBD2|NA
TGTGCCAGCAGCCAGGAGGCGGGGGACAATGAGCAGTTCTTC
CASSQEAGDNEQFF
>TRBJ1-5|TRBV7-2|NA|few
TGTGCCAGCAGCTTTGGGACGGCAGATCAGCCCCAGCATTTT
CASSFGTADQPQHF
>TRBJ1-5|TRBV7-8|TRBD1|few
TGTGCCAGCAGCCAGGGGGGGGGGCCCAATCAGCCCCAGCATTTT
CASSQGGGPNQPQHF
>TRBJ2-3|TRBV7-9|NA|NA
TGTGCCAGCACCGCAGACAGACAAAGCACAGATACGCAGGATTTT
CASTADRQSTDTQDF
>TRBJ2-7|TRBV6-2/TRBV6-3|NA|NA
TGTGCCAGCAGTACCTACCCCGACGAAATCCACGAGCAGTACTTC
CASSTYPDEIHEQYF
>TRBJ1-1|TRBV20-1|TRBD1|NA
TGCAGTGCTAAGTCGCAGGGGGCGCCGGGGGCTGAAGCTTTCTTT
CSAKSQGAPGAEAFF
>TRBJ2-7|TRBV7-2|NA|few
TGTGCCAGCAGCCCAGCAGGTAGAAACTACGAGCAGTACTTC
CASSPAGRNYEQYF
>TRBJ2-1|TRBV20-1|NA|NA
TGCTCCGCGGCCAGCTACAATGAGCAGTTCTTC
CSAASYNEQFF